These 2 T cell receptor beta chains came from one sample sequenced in a study of glioma-infiltrating T cells. Using RNA template, CDR3s of TCR alpha and beta were amplified with iRepertoire arm-PCR. Each CDR3 protein is one row after TCRdb ran MiXCR on the multiplex PCR reads. The table lists roughly 120,000 distinct CDR3 sequences, roughly 23% of them singletons. The sample consisted of glioma tissue, nonneoplastic brain tissue, or PBMCs (not recorded which). The receptor source for this set is a human donor with low-grade glioma or glioblastoma, undergoing nonglioma brain surgery, or in good health (not recorded which).

Notes on this clonotype: A read error may be the cause here, since a much bigger clone is one base away. The chain is built from TRBV7-3 and TRBJ2-5, with TRBD1 matching over 10 bases. J was trimmed by 5 bases and V by 0 bases; bases with no gene match: 3. This CDR3 spans 15 amino acids. Germline CDR1 is SGHTA and CDR2 is FQGTGA. This CDR3 reads CASSLTGQGHETQYF. As DNA, the CDR3 is TGTGCCAGCAGCTTAACGGGACAGGGGCATGAGACCCAGTACTTC.

This clonotype appeared many times. The genes are TRBV6-1 and TRBJ1-1; D possibly corresponds to TRBD1 (5 bases). Germline lookup yields CDR1 MNHNS and CDR2 SASEGT. The CDR3 loop spans 13 amino acids. V lost 4 bases to trimming and J lost 3 bases, with 9 bases between them. The CDR3 nucleotides are TGTGCCAGCAGTGGACAGAGGGACACTGAAGCTTTCTTT. It encodes CASSGQRDTEAFF.